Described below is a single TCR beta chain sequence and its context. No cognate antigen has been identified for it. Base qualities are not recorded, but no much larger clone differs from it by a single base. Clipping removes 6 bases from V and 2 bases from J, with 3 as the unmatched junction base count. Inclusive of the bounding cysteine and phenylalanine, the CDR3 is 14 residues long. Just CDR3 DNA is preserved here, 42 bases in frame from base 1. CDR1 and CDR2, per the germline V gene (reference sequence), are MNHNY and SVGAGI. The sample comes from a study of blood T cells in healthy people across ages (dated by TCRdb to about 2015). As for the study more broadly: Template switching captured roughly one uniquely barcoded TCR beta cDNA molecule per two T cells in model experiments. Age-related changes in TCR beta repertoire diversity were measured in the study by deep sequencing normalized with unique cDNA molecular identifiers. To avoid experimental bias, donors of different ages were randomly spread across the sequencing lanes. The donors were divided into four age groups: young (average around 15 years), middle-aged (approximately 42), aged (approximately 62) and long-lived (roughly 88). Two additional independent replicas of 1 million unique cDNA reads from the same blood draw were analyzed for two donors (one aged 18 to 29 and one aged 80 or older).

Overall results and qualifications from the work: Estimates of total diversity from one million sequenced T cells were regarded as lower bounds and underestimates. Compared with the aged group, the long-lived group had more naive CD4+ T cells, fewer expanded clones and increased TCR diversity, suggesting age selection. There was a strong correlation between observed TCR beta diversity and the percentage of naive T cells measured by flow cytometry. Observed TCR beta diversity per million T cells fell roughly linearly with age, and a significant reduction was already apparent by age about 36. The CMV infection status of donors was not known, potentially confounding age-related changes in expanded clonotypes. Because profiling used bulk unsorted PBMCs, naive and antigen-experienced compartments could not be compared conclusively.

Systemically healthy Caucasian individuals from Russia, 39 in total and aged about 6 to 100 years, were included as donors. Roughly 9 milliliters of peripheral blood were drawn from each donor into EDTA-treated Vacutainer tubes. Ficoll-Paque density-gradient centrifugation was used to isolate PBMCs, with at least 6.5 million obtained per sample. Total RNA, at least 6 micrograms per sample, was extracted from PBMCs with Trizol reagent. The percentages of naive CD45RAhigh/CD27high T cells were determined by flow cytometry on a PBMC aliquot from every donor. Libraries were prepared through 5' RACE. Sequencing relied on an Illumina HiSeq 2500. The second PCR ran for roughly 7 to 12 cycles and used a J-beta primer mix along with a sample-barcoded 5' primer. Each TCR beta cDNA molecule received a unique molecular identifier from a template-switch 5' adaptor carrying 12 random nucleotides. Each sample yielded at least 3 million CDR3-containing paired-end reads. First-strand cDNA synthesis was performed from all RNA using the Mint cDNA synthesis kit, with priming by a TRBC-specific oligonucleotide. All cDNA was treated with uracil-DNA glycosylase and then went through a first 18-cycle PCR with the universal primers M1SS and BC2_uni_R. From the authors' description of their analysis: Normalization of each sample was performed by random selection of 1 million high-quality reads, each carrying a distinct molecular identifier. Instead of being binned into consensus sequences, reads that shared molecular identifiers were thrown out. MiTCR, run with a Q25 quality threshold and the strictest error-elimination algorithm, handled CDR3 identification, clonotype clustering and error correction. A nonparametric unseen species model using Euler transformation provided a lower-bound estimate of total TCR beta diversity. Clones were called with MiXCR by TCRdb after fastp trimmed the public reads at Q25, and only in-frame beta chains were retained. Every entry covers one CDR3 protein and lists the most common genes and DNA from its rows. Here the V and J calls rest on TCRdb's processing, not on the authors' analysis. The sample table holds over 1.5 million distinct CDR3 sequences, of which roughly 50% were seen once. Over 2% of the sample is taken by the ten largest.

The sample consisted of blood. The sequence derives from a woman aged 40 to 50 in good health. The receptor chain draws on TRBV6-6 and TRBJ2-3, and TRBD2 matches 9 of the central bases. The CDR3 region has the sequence CASRSSGDTDTQYF. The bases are TGTGCCAGCAGATCTAGCGGGGACACAGATACGCAGTATTTT.